The 2 T cell receptor beta chains listed next were all sequenced from one sample in a study of cytomegalovirus exposure and HLA in healthy donors. PCR employed 60 Vbeta and 13 Jbeta primers. Sequencing was performed with immunoSEQ multiplex PCR; in TCRdb, only in-frame clones are kept and a portion is missing. The sample holds about 100,000 clones, around 77% seen once. Sequences were obtained from PBMCs. Receptors originate from a male donor in good health and CMV-seronegative.

V is TRBV23-1 and J is TRBJ1-1; 8 nucleotides match TRBD1. TRBV23-1 carries the ORF label, with uncertain function. The CDR3 length is 17 residues. Trimming took 0 bases from V and 1 from J; bases not matched to a gene: 7. DNA for the CDR3: TGCGCCAGCAGTCAATCGTCCAGGGGGCTGGCGAACACTGAAGCTTTCTTT. Translated: CASSQSSRGLANTEAFF.

Note on this clone: The junction departs from the called germline gene at one end, perhaps through a read error. The CDR3 sequence: CASSRRSSYGQYF. The CDR3 DNA reads TGTGCCAGCAGTCGAAGGAGCTCCTACGGGCAGTACTTC. The chain combines TRBV25-1 with TRBJ2-7, with D hard to call. Germline CDR1 is MGHDK and CDR2 is SYGVNS. CDR3 length: 13 amino acids.